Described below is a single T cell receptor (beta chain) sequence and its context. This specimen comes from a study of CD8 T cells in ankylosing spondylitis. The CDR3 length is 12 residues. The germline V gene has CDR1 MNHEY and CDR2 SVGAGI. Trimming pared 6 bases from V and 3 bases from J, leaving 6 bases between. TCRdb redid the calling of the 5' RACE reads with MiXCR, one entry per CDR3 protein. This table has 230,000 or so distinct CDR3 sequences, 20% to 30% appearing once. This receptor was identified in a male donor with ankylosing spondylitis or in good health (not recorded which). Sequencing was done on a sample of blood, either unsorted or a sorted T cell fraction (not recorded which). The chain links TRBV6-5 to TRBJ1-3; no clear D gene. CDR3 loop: CASRGGGNTIYF. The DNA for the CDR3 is TGTGCCAGCAGGGGAGGTGGAAACACCATATATTTT.